This T cell receptor beta chain came from a study of T cell responses to AZD1222 COVID-19 vaccine. Points on this clone: Antigen specificity is unknown.

Assay used: immunoSEQ multiplex PCR; TCRdb lists only in-frame clones, some missing. Of some 160,000 clones in the sample, 85% to 95% were seen once. Study observations and caveats: Sampled repertoires all dated from after the peak T cell response. A rise in Spike-specific TCR breadth and depth followed two AZD1222 doses. The reported proportion of spike-specific TCRs targeting unmutated variant regions was nearly half. Clonal diversity may have been underestimated in mostly white British donors.

This CDR3 is 15 amino acids long. The V end was cut by 0 bases, the J end by 1 base, with 7 bases between. The germline V gene has CDR1 SGHTS and CDR2 YDEGEE. The receptor was derived from an adult in good health. J is TRBJ2-2 and V is TRBV5-8, with D possibly TRBD1 on 5 matching bases. This specimen was peripheral blood, taken on day 0 of AZD1222 vaccination. The CDR3 bases are TGTGCCAGCAGCTTGGCCACAGGGAACACCGGGGAGCTGTTTTTT. Its protein product is CASSLATGNTGELFF. Together with reference TRBV5-8 and TRBJ2-2, the CDR3 gives the full variable domain: EAGVTQSPTHLIKTRGQQATLRCSPISGHTSVYWYQQALGLGLQFLLWYDEGEERNRGNFPPRFSGRQFPNYSSELNVNALELEDSALYLCASSLATGNTGELFFGEGSRLTVL.